This paragraph reports one T cell receptor (beta chain). The antigen remains undetermined. Time point reported: after neoadjuvant nivolumab, at surgical resection. This entry comes from a study of neoadjuvant anti-PD-1 for oral cavity cancer. Broader study findings: With three patients per group, TCR findings need larger cohorts.

The CDR3 sequence is 15 residues long. V gave up 5 bases and J gave up 2 bases, with 16 bases separating them. The germline gives CDR1 SGHRS, CDR2 YFSETQ. Libraries were prepared by immunoSEQ multiplex PCR; TCRdb keeps only in-frame clonotypes and omits some of them. Found here are around 67,000 clones, approximately 87% of them singletons; the top ten hold roughly 3%. The origin of this receptor is a person aged 40 to 85 with oral cavity squamous cell carcinoma. The sequences come from PBMCs, collected after nivolumab (anti-PD-1) treatment. V gene TRBV5-1 combines with J gene TRBJ1-2; D remains ambiguous. DNA for the CDR3: TGCGCCAGCAGTGTGTCCGGGAGCTCAAACTATGGCTACACCTTC. It codes for CASSVSGSSNYGYTF.